The clone carrying this T cell receptor beta chain has a handful of counts. Its antigen remains unknown. RNA was extracted from bulk tissue without any cell sorting. More than 3 cm separated this lung sample from the edge of the tumor. The data were taken from a study of tumor and adjacent non-tumor tissue in lung cancer. Findings and caveats of the study: Normal lung showed higher cumulative top 100 clone frequency than tumor. Shorter survival was associated with higher TCR diversity in tumors.

The V end lost 5 bases, the J end lost 2 bases, and 22 bases lay between the germline ends. Germline-derived CDR1 and CDR2 are LNHDA and SQIVND (reference sequence). The CDR3 is 17 amino acids. Three rounds of nested PCR, following a modified ARM-PCR protocol, produced the TCRbeta library. TCRdb recomputed calls from the multiplex PCR reads with MiXCR, one row per CDR3 protein. Here the sample spans under 45,000 distinct CDR3 sequences, more than 50% being singletons. Sequencing used distant non-tumor lung tissue. The chain carries TRBV19 and TRBJ2-7; D perhaps matches TRBD2 (6 bases). The clonotype originates from a man over 45 with non-small cell lung cancer. The CDR3 reads CASSSLAGASETYEQYF. For the CDR3, the DNA is TGTGCCAGTAGTTCACTTGCTGGGGCTAGCGAGACCTACGAGCAGTACTTC.